The clone carrying this T cell receptor beta chain was seen only once. Methods used by the authors: Estimates of nucleated cell counts were drawn from the amplification of reference gene primers. Data came from immunoSEQ multiplex PCR; TCRdb stores just in-frame clones and leaves some out. V, J and clone size derive from that table, while D and trimming were established from the DNA sequence. This repertoire shows roughly 80,000 clones, 70% to 80% found once; its top ten account for roughly 15%. The sample belongs to a study of blood T cell repertoires in COVID-19. Germline V gene data show CDR1 as MGHRA and CDR2 as YSYEKL. V was cut by 3 bases and J by 7 bases, with 21 bases left in between. The CDR3 sequence is 16 residues long.

The origin of this receptor is a man in his 70s with active or convalescent COVID-19. The specimen was peripheral blood. The genes are TRBV4-1 and TRBJ1-1; D is uncertain. The CDR3 here is CASSQRILVGYGEAFF. DNA for the CDR3: TGCGCCAGCAGCCAGAGAATACTAGTAGGGTACGGTGAAGCTTTCTTT.